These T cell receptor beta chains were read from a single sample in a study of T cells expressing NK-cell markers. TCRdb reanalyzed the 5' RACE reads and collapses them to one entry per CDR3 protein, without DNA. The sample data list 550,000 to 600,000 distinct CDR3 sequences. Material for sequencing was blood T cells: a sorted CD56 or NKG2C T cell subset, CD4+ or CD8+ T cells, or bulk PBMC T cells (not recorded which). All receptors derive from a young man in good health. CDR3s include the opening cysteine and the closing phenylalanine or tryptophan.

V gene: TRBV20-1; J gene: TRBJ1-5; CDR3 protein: CSAAQGLENQPQHF
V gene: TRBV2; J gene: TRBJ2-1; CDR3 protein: CASMGSNEQFF
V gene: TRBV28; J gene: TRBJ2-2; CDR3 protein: CASSHPGTGTGELFF
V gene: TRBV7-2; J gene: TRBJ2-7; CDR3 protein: CASSQRATSGILEQYF
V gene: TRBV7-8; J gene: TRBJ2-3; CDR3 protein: CASSLDIAGGLTDTQYF
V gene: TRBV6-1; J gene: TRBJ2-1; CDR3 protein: CASRGTVAQNEQFF
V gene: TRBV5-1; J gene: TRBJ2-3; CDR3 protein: CASSPAVERLTDTQYF
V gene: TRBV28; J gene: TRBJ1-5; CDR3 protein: CASSFDRGRGAQHF
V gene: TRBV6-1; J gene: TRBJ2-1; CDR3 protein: CASILAAGADEQFF
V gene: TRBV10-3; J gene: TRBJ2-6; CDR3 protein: CAILGSSGANVLTF
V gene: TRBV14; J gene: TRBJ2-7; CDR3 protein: CASSPETGVHYEQYF
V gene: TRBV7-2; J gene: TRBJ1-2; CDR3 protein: CASSLVGPAPTNYGYTF